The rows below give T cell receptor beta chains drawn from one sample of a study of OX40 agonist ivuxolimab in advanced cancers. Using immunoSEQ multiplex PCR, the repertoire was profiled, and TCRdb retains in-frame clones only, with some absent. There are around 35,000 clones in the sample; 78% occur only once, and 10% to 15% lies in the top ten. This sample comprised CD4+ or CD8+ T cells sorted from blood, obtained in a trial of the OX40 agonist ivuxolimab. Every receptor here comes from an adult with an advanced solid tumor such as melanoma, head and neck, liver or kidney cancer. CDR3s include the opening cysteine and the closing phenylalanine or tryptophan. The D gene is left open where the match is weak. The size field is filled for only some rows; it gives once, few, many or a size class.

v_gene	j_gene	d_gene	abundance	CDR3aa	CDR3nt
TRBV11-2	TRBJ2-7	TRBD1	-	CASSSDRGAYEQYF	TGTGCCAGCAGCTCGGACAGGGGGGCCTACGAGCAGTACTTC
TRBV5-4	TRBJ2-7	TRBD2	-	CASSKEGLAAYEQYF	TGTGCCAGCAGTAAAGAGGGACTAGCGGCTTACGAGCAGTACTTC
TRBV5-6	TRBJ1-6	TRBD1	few	CASSLGTGASSYNSPLHF	TGTGCCAGCAGCTTGGGGACAGGGGCGAGCTCCTATAATTCACCCCTCCACTTT
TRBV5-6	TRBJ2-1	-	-	CASSPIGRTYNEQFF	TGTGCCAGCAGCCCTATAGGACGTACCTACAATGAGCAGTTCTTC
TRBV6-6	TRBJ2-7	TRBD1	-	CASSLGQGAREQYF	TGTGCCAGCAGTTTGGGACAGGGGGCACGCGAGCAGTACTTC
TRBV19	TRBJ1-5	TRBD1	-	CASSPLGGRGSNQPQHF	TGTGCCAGTAGTCCCTTAGGGGGCAGGGGCAGTAATCAGCCCCAGCATTTT
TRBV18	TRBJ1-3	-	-	CASSPPQGFGNTIYF	TGTGCCAGCTCACCACCCCAGGGCTTCGGAAACACCATATATTTT
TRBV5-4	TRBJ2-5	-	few	CASSKREETQYF	TGTGCCAGCAGCAAGCGGGAAGAGACCCAGTACTTC
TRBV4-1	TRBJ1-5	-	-	CASSQEGINSNQPQHF	TGCGCCAGCAGCCAAGAAGGAATTAACAGCAATCAGCCCCAGCATTTT
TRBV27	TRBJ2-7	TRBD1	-	CASSPRDSPYYEQYF	TGTGCCAGCAGTCCCCGGGACAGCCCATACTACGAGCAGTACTTC
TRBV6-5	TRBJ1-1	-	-	CASSSAGGTEAFF	TGTGCCAGCAGTTCCGCTGGCGGCACTGAAGCTTTCTTT
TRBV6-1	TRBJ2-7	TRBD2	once	CASSGPSGSSYEQYF	TGTGCCAGCAGTGGTCCTAGCGGGAGCTCCTACGAGCAGTACTTC
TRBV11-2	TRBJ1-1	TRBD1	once	CASSPDRDNTEAFF	TGTGCCAGCAGCCCGGACAGGGATAACACTGAAGCTTTCTTT
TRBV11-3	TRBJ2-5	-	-	CASSLGPPRSETQYF	TGTGCCAGCAGCTTAGGGCCCCCTAGGTCAGAGACCCAGTACTTC
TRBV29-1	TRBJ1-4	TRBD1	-	CSVGGTDTTNEKLFF	TGCAGCGTTGGGGGGACAGACACAACTAATGAAAAACTGTTTTTT
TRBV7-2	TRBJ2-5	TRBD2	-	CASSSHPGLAITQYF	TGTGCCAGCAGCTCTCACCCGGGACTAGCAATTACCCAGTACTTC
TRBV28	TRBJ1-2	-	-	CASSFGEPLYGYTF	TGTGCCAGCAGTTTCGGGGAACCTCTCTATGGCTACACCTTC